Following are 9 T cell receptor beta chains from one sample sequenced in a study of blood T cells in healthy people across ages. A sample-barcoded 5' primer and a J-beta primer mix were used in a second PCR of about 7 to 12 cycles. Each CDR3 protein is one row after TCRdb ran MiXCR on the 5' RACE reads. The sample includes approximately 1.5 million distinct CDR3 sequences, roughly a third seen only once; the top ten take about 11%. Sequenced sample: blood. Receptors were obtained from a woman in her 30s in good health.

This chain connects TRBV7-9 to TRBJ1-1, with D uncertain. This CDR3 contains 15 residues. Germline loops: CDR1 SEHNR, CDR2 FQNEAQ (reference sequence). Trimming stripped 1 base from V and 0 bases from J, with 9 bases between. Written as DNA, the CDR3 is TGTGCCAGCAGCTTAGATGTAGAGATGAACACTGAAGCTTTCTTT. Its translation: CASSLDVEMNTEAFF. The whole variable domain, filled in from reference TRBV7-9 and TRBJ1-1, reads DTGVSQNPRHKITKRGQNVTFRCDPISEHNRLYWYRQTLGQGPEFLTYFQNEAQLEKSRLLSDRFSAERPKGSFSTLEIQRTEQGDSAMYLCASSLDVEMNTEAFFGQGTRLTVV.

This clonotype has a count of ten or more. The V call is TRBV4-2, the J call TRBJ2-3; D is undetermined. This CDR3 has 14 residues. Deletions cut 1 base from V and 6 bases from J, with 11 bases between. Germline V gene lookup returns CDR1 LGHNA and CDR2 YNFKEQ. The CDR3, as DNA: TGTGCCAGCAGCCAAGGAAGGGATGGGGATACGCAGTATTTT. This codes for CASSQGRDGDTQYF.

V usage is TRBV27 and J usage is TRBJ2-4, with D tentatively TRBD2 (5 bases). The last part of the DNA fits TRBJ2-7 better; the J call may be wrong. Germline loops: CDR1 MNHEY, CDR2 SMNVEV (reference sequence). The CDR3 loop spans 15 amino acids. For the CDR3, the DNA is TGTGCCAGCAGTTTATTAGGCGGGCAAAGCTACGAGCAGTACTTC. Translating gives CASSLLGGQSYEQYF.

The chain joins TRBV20-1 to TRBJ1-1, with D possibly TRBD1 on 6 matching bases. The CDR3 contains 13 residues. V was clipped by 7 bases and J by 1 base, with 13 bases between them. The germline gives CDR1 DFQATT, CDR2 SNEGSKA (reference sequence). In nucleotides, the CDR3 is TGCAGTGGGGCAAGGGGGAAGAACACTGAAGCTTTCTTT. It yields the protein CSGARGKNTEAFF.

This clonotype was recorded at least ten times. V gene TRBV4-1 combines with J gene TRBJ1-2; TRBD1 agrees at 7 bases. Per the germline V gene, CDR1 is MGHRA and CDR2 is YSYEKL. J was trimmed by 4 bases and V by 0 bases; bases with no gene match: 11. The length of the CDR3 is 17 residues. The CDR3 bases are TGCGCCAGCAGCCAAGATCACAGGGGATTTATCGTCTATGGCTACACCTTC. Translated: CASSQDHRGFIVYGYTF.

The gene calls are TRBV27 and TRBJ2-1; 7 bases are a match to TRBD1. This CDR3 contains 15 residues. Germline CDR1 and CDR2: MNHEY and SMNVEV (reference sequence). J was trimmed by 3 bases and V by 10 bases; bases with no gene match: 12. Here the CDR3 reads CAIPQKRDSYNEQFF. In nucleotides, the CDR3 is TGTGCCATCCCCCAGAAACGGGACAGCTACAATGAGCAGTTCTTC.

The rearrangement uses TRBV4-1 and TRBJ2-3; D call uncertain. The CDR3 is 15 residues long. Germline assignment: CDR1 MGHRA and CDR2 YSYEKL. V lost 0 bases to trimming and J lost 0 bases, with 7 bases between them. As DNA, the CDR3 is TGCGCCAGCAGCCAAGATCTGGGGAGCACAGATACGCAGTATTTT. Its protein is CASSQDLGSTDTQYF.

This clonotype was seen more than once but under ten times. A read error may explain this, as a much larger clone is one base away. The V and J genes are TRBV12-3 or TRBV12-4 and TRBJ2-3; D unresolved. V lost 4 bases and J lost 5, with 7 bases in between. The CDR3 is 12 residues long. CDR3 region: CASSSEVDTQYF. In DNA, the CDR3 is TGTGCCAGCAGTTCAGAGGTAGATACGCAGTATTTT.

V is TRBV3-1 and J is TRBJ1-4; D unclear. Germline lookup yields CDR1 LGHDT and CDR2 YNNKEL (reference sequence). The CDR3 consists of 13 residues. V lost 0 bases and J lost 8, with 7 bases in between. CDR3 in DNA: TGTGCCAGCAGCCAAGATTTCGGGGAAAAACTGTTTTTT. This codes for CASSQDFGEKLFF. Complete variable domain (other parts from reference TRBV3-1 and TRBJ1-4): DTAVSQTPKYLVTQMGNDKSIKCEQNLGHDTMYWYKQDSKKFLKIMFSYNNKELIINETVPNRFSPKSPDKAHLNLHINSLELGDSAVYFCASSQDFGEKLFFGSGTQLSVL.